A single sample gave rise to the 19 T cell receptor beta chains below, sequenced in a study of somatic mutations in cytotoxic T cells in rheumatoid arthritis (dated by TCRdb to the late 2010s). Receptor amplification or capture employed the immunoSEQ multiplex PCR assay. Not all clones reach the TCRdb copy of this immuneACCESS table, which keeps in-frame sequences only. Checked studies attribute under half of the gap to unresolved V genes and leave the rest unexplained. This sample gives fewer than 25,000 clones in total; approximately 84% of them show up just once. Approximately 10% of the sample lies in the top ten. Sample: CD8+ T cells sorted from blood. These receptors came from an adult with rheumatoid arthritis.

The rearrangement uses TRBV27 and TRBJ1-4, with D hard to call. V gave up 4 bases and J gave up 13 bases, with 16 bases separating them. Germline V lookup: CDR1 MNHEY, CDR2 SMNVEV (reference sequence). This CDR3 has 13 amino acids. The CDR3 is CASSSRGDRGLFF. CDR3 nucleotides: TGTGCCAGCAGTTCCCGCGGGGATCGGGGACTGTTTTTT.

CDR3 amino acids: CASSEKGAGETQYF. The DNA for the CDR3 is TGTGCCAGCAGTGAAAAGGGGGCGGGAGAGACCCAGTACTTC. The chain couples TRBV25-1 to TRBJ2-5; the match to TRBD1 covers 7 bases. Germline-derived CDR1 and CDR2 are MGHDK and SYGVNS. The CDR3 is made up of 14 amino acids. Trimming removed 2 bases from V and 4 bases from J; junction bases left unmatched: 4.

The chain links TRBV12-1 to TRBJ1-1; TRBD1, the D gene given by the table, was not confirmed from the DNA. TRBV12-1 corresponds to a pseudogene. CDR3 length: 13 amino acids. As DNA, the CDR3 is TGTGCCAGCAGCACCTACAGGGCTCGGGAAGCTTTCTTT. Amino acid sequence: CASSTYRAREAFF.

The chain combines TRBV7-8 with TRBJ1-3, with D possibly matching TRBD1 (6 bases). The germline V and J ends were trimmed by 5 bases and 0 bases, with 17 bases remaining between them. The germline gives CDR1 SGHVS, CDR2 FQNEAQ. The CDR3 extends over 17 amino acids. Here the CDR3 reads CASSAINRDLSGNTIYF. In nucleotides, the CDR3 is TGTGCCAGCAGCGCAATAAACAGGGACCTCTCTGGAAACACCATATATTTT.

This clone appeared once. Additional DNA sequences in this sample encode the identical CDR3. The V call is TRBV2, the J call TRBJ2-7; D may be TRBD1 or TRBD2 (5 bases each). The CDR3 spans 15 residues. Germline CDR1 SNHLY, CDR2 FYNNEI. V lost 4 bases and J 0 bases, leaving 13 bases between the germline ends. The CDR3 reads CASSAGRRSSYEQYF. The CDR3 DNA sequence: TGTGCCAGCAGTGCGGGACGTAGGAGCTCCTACGAGCAGTACTTC. The variable domain in full, with the rest retrieved from reference TRBV2 and TRBJ2-7, is EPEVTQTPSHQVTQMGQEVILRCVPISNHLYFYWYRQILGQKVEFLVSFYNNEISEKSEIFDDQFSVERPDGSNFTLKIRSTKLEDSAMYFCASSAGRRSSYEQYFGPGTRLTVT.

The rearrangement links TRBV6-5 to TRBJ2-7, with 7 positions matching TRBD1. V lost 0 bases, J lost 7 bases, and 12 bases stayed unmatched. The germline V gene encodes CDR1 MNHEY and CDR2 SVGAGI. CDR3 length equals 16 residues. CDR3 bases: TGTGCCAGCAGTTACTCCTCCGACAGGGCCCTAGGGGAGCAGTACTTC. This codes for CASSYSSDRALGEQYF.

The chain combines TRBV2 with TRBJ1-1, with D possibly matching TRBD1 (6 bases). Trimming pared 0 bases from V and 0 bases from J, leaving 14 bases between. The germline gives CDR1 SNHLY, CDR2 FYNNEI. CDR3 size: 17 residues. The CDR3 sequence: CASSEALPGHMNTEAFF. The CDR3 nucleotides are TGTGCCAGCAGTGAAGCGCTTCCGGGACACATGAACACTGAAGCTTTCTTT.

This chain links TRBV7-8 with TRBJ2-3; D might be TRBD2 (6 bases). Germline V gene lookup returns CDR1 SGHVS and CDR2 FQNEAQ. The CDR3 is made up of 15 amino acids. Trimming took 2 bases from V and 6 from J, leaving 15 bases between them. The CDR3, as DNA: TGTGCCAGCAGCTTACGGTTCAGTGGGGGGGATACGCAGTATTTT. This codes for CASSLRFSGGDTQYF.

The chain uses TRBV4-2 and TRBJ2-3; a possible D gene is TRBD1 (5 bases). Germline-derived CDR1 and CDR2 are LGHNA and YNFKEQ. V was clipped by 2 bases and J by 6 bases, with 15 bases between them. This CDR3 has 15 amino acids. The CDR3 here is CASSQTWGSRDTQYF. The CDR3 DNA follows: TGTGCCAGCAGCCAAACTTGGGGCTCCCGGGATACGCAGTATTTT.

J is TRBJ2-1 and V is TRBV27; 10 positions match TRBD1. Germline V CDR1 and CDR2: MNHEY, SMNVEV (reference sequence). The V and J ends lost 3 bases and 5 bases, in that order; junction bases with no gene match: 4. This CDR3 region has 15 residues. Here the CDR3 DNA reads TGTGCCAGCAGTTTTAAGGGGACAGGGGACAATGAGCAGTTCTTC. The encoded protein is CASSFKGTGDNEQFF.

This chain joins TRBV4-1 and TRBJ2-5; no clear D. Deletions cut 3 bases from V and 1 base from J, with 15 bases between. This CDR3 spans 16 amino acids. The germline gives CDR1 MGHRA, CDR2 YSYEKL. CDR3 sequence: CASSQWAQVLQETQYF. The DNA of the CDR3 is TGCGCCAGCAGCCAGTGGGCCCAGGTTCTCCAAGAGACCCAGTACTTC.

The CDR3 sequence is CASRPTGGLETQYF. CDR3 coding DNA: TGTGCCAGTAGACCCACAGGGGGCTTGGAGACCCAGTACTTC. V is TRBV19 and J is TRBJ2-5, with 9 positions matching TRBD1. With 6 bases clipped from V and 5 bases from J, the junction kept 7 bases outside the gene matches. Germline V gives CDR1 LNHDA, CDR2 SQIVND (reference sequence). CDR3 length: 14 residues.

The chain combines TRBV27 with TRBJ2-1; possible D gene TRBD2, 6 bases. The CDR3 contains 16 residues. V was trimmed by 4 bases and J by 0 bases, leaving 13 bases between them. CDR1 is MNHEY, CDR2 SMNVEV, per germline (reference sequence). This chain's CDR3 is CASSSLAGSSYNEQFF. The CDR3 coding sequence is TGTGCCAGCAGTTCTCTGGCGGGAAGCTCCTACAATGAGCAGTTCTTC.

The chain joins TRBV4-3 to TRBJ1-3, with D maybe TRBD1 (5 bases). The CDR3 is 17 amino acids. Germline V gene lookup returns CDR1 LGHNA and CDR2 YSLEER. Deletions cut 2 bases from V and 1 base from J, with 15 bases between. CDR3 in DNA: TGCGCCAGCAGCCAAAGGGGTCCAGGGAGTTCTGGAAACACCATATATTTT. Translating gives CASSQRGPGSSGNTIYF.

The J gene is TRBJ1-3, the V gene TRBV11-2; D uncertain. Germline V gene lookup returns CDR1 SGHAT and CDR2 FQNNGV. This CDR3 has 18 amino acids. V was pared by 6 bases and J by 0 bases, with 21 bases between. The CDR3 is CASSAHPPQRLSGNTIYF. In nucleotides, the CDR3 is TGTGCCAGCAGTGCCCATCCCCCACAGAGACTCTCTGGAAACACCATATATTTT.

The genes are TRBV7-6 and TRBJ1-1; D might be TRBD1 (6 bases). Between the trimmed V and J ends, which lost 4 bases and 3 bases, there was a span of 24 bases. In germline, CDR1 is SGHVS, CDR2 FNYEAQ. CDR3 size: 18 residues. CDR3 in amino acids: CASSSRQAVKGRDTEAFF. For the CDR3, the DNA is TGTGCCAGCAGCTCCAGACAGGCCGTGAAGGGTAGGGACACTGAAGCTTTCTTT.

The chain is built from TRBV15 and TRBJ1-1; D remains ambiguous. CDR1 is LNHNV and CDR2 is YYDKDF in the germline V gene (reference sequence). Trimming removed 1 base from V and 1 base from J, with 4 bases in between. The CDR3 runs to 13 residues. For the CDR3, the DNA is TGTGCCACCAGCAGAGCCAAGAACACTGAAGCTTTCTTT. It yields the protein CATSRAKNTEAFF.

The gene calls are TRBV30 and TRBJ2-5, with TRBD1 identical over 7 bases. TRBJ2-7 explains the end of the DNA better; the J call may be wrong. This CDR3 region has 15 residues. From germline, CDR1 is GTSNPN and CDR2 SVGIG (reference sequence). Here the CDR3 DNA reads TGTGCCTGGGCGTCCTTAAGGGGGCGAACTTACGAGCAGTACTTC. Translation: CAWASLRGRTYEQYF.

This clone was counted between two and nine times. The chain combines TRBV4-2 with TRBJ2-7, with 7 positions matching TRBD2. The V segment lost 4 bases and the J segment 0 bases; nucleotides outside the gene matches: 3. CDR1 and CDR2 from the germline V gene are LGHNA and YNFKEQ. This CDR3 comprises 14 residues. As DNA, the CDR3 is TGTGCCAGCAGCCCGAGCGGGAACTCCTACGAGCAGTACTTC. Its protein product is CASSPSGNSYEQYF.